This record covers a single T cell receptor beta chain. Per the germline V gene, CDR1 is SNHLY and CDR2 is FYNNEI. The CDR3 totals 19 residues. The ends lost 6 bases at V and 0 bases at J; junction bases unmatched: 13. This specimen belongs to a study of blood T cell repertoires in COVID-19. Study-level information: Collection of acute and convalescent COVID-19 samples took place in the United States, Italy and Spain. Sample material is recorded as cDNA or gDNA derived from T cells, B-cell-depleted T cells, or PBMCs.

In the source study's methods: It was from reference gene primer amplification that nucleated cell counts were estimated. Clones were sequenced by immunoSEQ multiplex PCR, and TCRdb holds only the in-frame ones, with some missing. The V and J calls and clone size were taken over from that table, and D and trimming were inferred from the DNA. Here the sample spans about 270,000 clones, 86% being singletons. Sequences were obtained from peripheral blood. The chain links TRBV2 to TRBJ2-3; 12 nucleotides agree with TRBD2. This receptor was obtained from a man aged 35 to 55 who had recovered from COVID-19. CDR3 amino acids: CASSPPFPSGGASTDTQYF. The CDR3 DNA is TGTGCCAGCAGCCCCCCATTTCCTAGCGGGGGGGCTAGCACAGATACGCAGTATTTT.